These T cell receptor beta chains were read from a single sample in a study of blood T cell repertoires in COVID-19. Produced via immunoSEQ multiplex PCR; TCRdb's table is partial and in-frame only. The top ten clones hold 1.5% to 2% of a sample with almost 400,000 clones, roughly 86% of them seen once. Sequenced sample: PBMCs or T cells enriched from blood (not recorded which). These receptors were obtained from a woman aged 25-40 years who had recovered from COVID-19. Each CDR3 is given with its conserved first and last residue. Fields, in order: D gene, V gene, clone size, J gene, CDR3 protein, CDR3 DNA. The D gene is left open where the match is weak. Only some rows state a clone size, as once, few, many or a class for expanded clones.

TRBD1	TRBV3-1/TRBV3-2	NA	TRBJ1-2	CASSRNRGVRYGYTF	TGTGCCAGCAGCCGGAACAGGGGAGTAAGATATGGCTACACCTTC
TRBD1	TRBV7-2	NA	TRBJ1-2	CASSLRGGGTGLWGDTF	TGTGCCAGCAGCTTAAGGGGAGGTGGGACAGGACTATGGGGGGACACCTTC
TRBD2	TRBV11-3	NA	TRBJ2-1	CASSLGGLAGMNEQFF	TGTGCCAGCAGCTTAGGGGGACTAGCGGGAATGAATGAGCAGTTCTTC
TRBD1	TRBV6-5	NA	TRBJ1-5	CASTRDRGGNQPQHF	TGTGCCAGCACCCGGGACAGGGGAGGCAATCAGCCCCAGCATTTT
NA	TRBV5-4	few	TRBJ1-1	CASSLGLGGALSRTEAFF	TGTGCCAGCAGCTTGGGTCTAGGAGGGGCGCTAAGTAGGACTGAAGCTTTCTTT
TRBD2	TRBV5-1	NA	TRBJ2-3	CASSGLAGPTDTQYF	TGCGCCAGCAGCGGGCTAGCGGGACCCACAGATACGCAGTATTTT
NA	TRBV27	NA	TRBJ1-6	CASSLPFEFGQPRSYNSPLHF	TGTGCCAGCAGTTTGCCTTTTGAATTTGGACAGCCGCGCTCCTATAATTCACCCCTCCACTTT
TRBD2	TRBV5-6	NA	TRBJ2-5	CASSFGVGGGALSETQYF	TGTGCCAGCAGCTTTGGTGTCGGCGGGGGGGCCTTGTCAGAGACCCAGTACTTC
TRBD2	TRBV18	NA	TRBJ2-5	CASSLGTSGGSQETQYF	TGTGCCAGCTCACTCGGGACTAGCGGGGGGTCCCAAGAGACCCAGTACTTC
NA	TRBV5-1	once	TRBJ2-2	CASSSTPGSGTGELFF	TGCGCCAGCAGCTCGACGCCCGGGTCGGGCACCGGGGAGCTGTTTTTT